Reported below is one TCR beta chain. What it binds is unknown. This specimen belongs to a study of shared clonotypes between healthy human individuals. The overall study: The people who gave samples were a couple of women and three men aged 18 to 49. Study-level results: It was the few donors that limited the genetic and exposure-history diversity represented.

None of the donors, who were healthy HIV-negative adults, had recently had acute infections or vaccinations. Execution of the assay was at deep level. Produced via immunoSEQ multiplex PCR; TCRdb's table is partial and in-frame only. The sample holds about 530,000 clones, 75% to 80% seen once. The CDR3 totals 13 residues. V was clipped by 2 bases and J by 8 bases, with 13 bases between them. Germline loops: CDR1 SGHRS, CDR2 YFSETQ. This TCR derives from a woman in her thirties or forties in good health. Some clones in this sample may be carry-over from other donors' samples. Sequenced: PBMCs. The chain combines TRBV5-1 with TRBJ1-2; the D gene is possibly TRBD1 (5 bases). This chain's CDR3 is CASSFSGAGGYTF. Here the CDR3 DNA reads TGCGCCAGCAGCTTCTCCGGGGCGGGAGGCTACACCTTC.